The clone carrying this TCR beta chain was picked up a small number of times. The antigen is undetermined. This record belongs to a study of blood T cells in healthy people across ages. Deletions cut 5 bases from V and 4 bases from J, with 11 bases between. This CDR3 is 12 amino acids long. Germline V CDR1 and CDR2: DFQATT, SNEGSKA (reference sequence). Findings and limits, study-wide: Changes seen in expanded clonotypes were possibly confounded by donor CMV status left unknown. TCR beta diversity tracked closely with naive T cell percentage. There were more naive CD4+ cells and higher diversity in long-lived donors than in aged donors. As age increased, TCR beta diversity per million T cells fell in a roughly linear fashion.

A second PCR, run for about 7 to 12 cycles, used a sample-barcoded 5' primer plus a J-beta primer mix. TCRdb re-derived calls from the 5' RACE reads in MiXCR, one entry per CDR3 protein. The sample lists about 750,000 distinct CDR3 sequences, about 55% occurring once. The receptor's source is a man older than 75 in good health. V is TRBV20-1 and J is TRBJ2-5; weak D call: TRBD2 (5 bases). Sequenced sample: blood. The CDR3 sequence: CSAYRGGETQYF. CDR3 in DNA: TGCAGTGCTTATCGGGGTGGAGAGACCCAGTACTTC.